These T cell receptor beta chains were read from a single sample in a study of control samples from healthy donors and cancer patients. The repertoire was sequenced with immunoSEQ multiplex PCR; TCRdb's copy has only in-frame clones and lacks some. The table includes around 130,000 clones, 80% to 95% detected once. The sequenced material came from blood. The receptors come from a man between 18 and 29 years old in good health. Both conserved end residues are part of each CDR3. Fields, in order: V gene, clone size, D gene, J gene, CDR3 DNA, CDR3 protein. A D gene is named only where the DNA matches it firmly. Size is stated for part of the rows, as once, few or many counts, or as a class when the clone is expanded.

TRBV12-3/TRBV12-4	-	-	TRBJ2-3	TGTGCCAGCAGTTTAGAAGGGGCAGATACGCAGTATTTT	CASSLEGADTQYF
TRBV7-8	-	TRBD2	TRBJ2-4	TGTGCCAGCAGCGTGTACCCTAGCGGCCAACTAGCCAAAAACATTCAGTACTTC	CASSVYPSGQLAKNIQYF
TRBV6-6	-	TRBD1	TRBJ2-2	TGTGCCAGCAGTTACTTCGGGACAGGGAACACCGGGGAGCTGTTTTTT	CASSYFGTGNTGELFF
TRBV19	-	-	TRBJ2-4	TGTGCCAGTAGTATCGCGGAGTTCCAAAACATTCAGTACTTC	CASSIAEFQNIQYF
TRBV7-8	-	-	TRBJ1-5	TGTGCCAGCAGCTTAGCGGCGAGGCTTCAGCCCCAGCATTTT	CASSLAARLQPQHF
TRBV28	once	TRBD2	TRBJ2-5	TGTGCCACCCTCGTAGCGGGGAGGGGGGAGACCCAGTACTTC	CATLVAGRGETQYF
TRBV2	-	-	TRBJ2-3	TGTGCCAGCAGTGAAGCGCAGGGGCCAGATACGCAGTATTTT	CASSEAQGPDTQYF
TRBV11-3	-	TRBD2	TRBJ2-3	TGTGCCAGCAGCTTGGGGGGGAGCACAGATACGCAGTATTTT	CASSLGGSTDTQYF
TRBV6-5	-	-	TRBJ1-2	TGTGCCAGCGGATCCCGGGACACAGCTAACTATGGCTACACCTTC	CASGSRDTANYGYTF
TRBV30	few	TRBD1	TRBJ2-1	TGTGCCTGGAGCTCCCTCGGACAGGCGAACAATGAGCAGTTCTTC	CAWSSLGQANNEQFF
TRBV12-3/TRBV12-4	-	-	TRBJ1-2	TGTGCCAGCAGTTTCGAAGGCTACACCTTC	CASSFEGYTF
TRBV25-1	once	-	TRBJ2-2	TGTGCCAGCAGTGAACCCGTAGACACCGGGGAGCTGTTTTTT	CASSEPVDTGELFF
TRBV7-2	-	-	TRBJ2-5	TGTGCCAGCAGCTTAGCGCTTCGGGCAGAGACCCAGTACTTC	CASSLALRAETQYF
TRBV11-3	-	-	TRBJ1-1	TGTGCCAGCAGCTTTCGAGAGGACACTGAAGCTTTCTTT	CASSFREDTEAFF
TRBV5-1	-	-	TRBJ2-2	TGCGCCAGCAGCTTGGGGACAACCGGGGAGCTGTTTTTT	CASSLGTTGELFF
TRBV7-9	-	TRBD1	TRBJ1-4	TGTGCCAGCAGCGTAGGGACAGGGAAAGGCGAAAAACTGTTTTTT	CASSVGTGKGEKLFF
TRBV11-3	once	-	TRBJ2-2	TGTGCCAGCAGCTTAGATAGGGGGACGCGGACTAACACCGGGGAGCTGTTTTTT	CASSLDRGTRTNTGELFF
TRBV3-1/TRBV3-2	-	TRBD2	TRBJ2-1	TGTGCCAGCAGCCAAGACTGGGGCCTAGCGGGGGGTTGGGAGCAGTTCTTC	CASSQDWGLAGGWEQFF